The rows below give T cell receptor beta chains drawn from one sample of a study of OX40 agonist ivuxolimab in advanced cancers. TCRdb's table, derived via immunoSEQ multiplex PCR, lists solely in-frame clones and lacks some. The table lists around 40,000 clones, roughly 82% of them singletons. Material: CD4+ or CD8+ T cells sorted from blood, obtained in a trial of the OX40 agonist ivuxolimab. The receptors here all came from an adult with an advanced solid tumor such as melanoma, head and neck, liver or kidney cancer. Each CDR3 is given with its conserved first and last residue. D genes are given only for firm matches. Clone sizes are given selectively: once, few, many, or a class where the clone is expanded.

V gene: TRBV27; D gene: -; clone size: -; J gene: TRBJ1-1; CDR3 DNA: TGTGCCAGCAGTTTAGCGCTGGGCACTGAAGCTTTCTTT; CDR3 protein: CASSLALGTEAFF
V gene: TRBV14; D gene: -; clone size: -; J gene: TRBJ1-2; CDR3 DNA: TGTGCCAGCAGCCGTGACTTGGTTCGAGGCTACACCTTC; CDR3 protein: CASSRDLVRGYTF
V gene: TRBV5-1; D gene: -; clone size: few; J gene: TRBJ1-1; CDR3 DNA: TGCGCCAGCAGAGAAAGTCGGGACCCAGCTTTCTTT; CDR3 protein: CASRESRDPAFF
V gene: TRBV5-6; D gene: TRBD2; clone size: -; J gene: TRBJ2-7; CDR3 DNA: TGTGCCAGCAGCAGGACAGCGGGACTAGCGGGAGCCGACGAGCAGTACTTC; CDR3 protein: CASSRTAGLAGADEQYF
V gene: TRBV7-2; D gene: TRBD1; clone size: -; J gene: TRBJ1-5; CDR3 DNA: TGTGCCAGCAGCTTACTCGGACAGGCCGGGCCCCAGCATTTT; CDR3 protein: CASSLLGQAGPQHF
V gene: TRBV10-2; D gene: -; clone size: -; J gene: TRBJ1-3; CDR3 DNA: TGCGCCAGCAGTGTGGAGGGAAACACCATATATTTT; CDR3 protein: CASSVEGNTIYF
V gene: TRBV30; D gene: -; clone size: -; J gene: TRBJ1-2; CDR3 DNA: TGTGCCTGGAGTGGACTGGTATCTAACTATGGCTACACCTTC; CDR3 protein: CAWSGLVSNYGYTF
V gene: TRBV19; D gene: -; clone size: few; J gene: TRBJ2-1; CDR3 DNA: TGTGCCAGTAGTATAGGTGGGGGGAGGGGGAACAATGAGCAGTTCTTC; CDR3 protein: CASSIGGGRGNNEQFF
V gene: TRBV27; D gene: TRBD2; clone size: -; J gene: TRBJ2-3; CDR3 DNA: TGTGCCAGCAGCACACCTCGGACTAGCGGGAGGGCGGGAGATACGCAGTATTTT; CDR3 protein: CASSTPRTSGRAGDTQYF
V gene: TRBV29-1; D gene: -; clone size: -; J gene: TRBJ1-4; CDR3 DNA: TGCAGCGCAACAGGGAGCACTAATGAAAAACTGTTTTTT; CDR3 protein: CSATGSTNEKLFF
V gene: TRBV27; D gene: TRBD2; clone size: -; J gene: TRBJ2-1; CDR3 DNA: TGTGCCAGCAGCTTCGGACTAGCGGGGTACTACAATGAGCAGTTCTTC; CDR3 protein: CASSFGLAGYYNEQFF
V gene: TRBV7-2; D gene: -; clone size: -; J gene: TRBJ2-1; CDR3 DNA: TGTGCCAGCAGCATGGGACCTCCCAATGAGCAGTTCTTC; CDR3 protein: CASSMGPPNEQFF
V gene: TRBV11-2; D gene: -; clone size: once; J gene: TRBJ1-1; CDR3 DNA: TGTGCCAGCAGCTTGTTGACCACTGAAGCTTTCTTT; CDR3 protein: CASSLLTTEAFF
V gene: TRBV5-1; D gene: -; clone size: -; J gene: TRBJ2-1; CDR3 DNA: TGCGCCAGCAGCTTGGCCGGGGGTTTCGGGCCGAGCTCCTACAATGAGCAGTTCTTC; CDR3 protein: CASSLAGGFGPSSYNEQFF
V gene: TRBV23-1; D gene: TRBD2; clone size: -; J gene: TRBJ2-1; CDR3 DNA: TGCGCCAGCAGTCAAGCTAGCGGGAGGGGATACAATGAGCAGTTCTTC; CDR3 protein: CASSQASGRGYNEQFF
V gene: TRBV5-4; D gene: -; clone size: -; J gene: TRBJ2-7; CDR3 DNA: TGTGCCAGCAGCTCAAGTCCGGCCTACGAGCAGTACTTC; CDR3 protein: CASSSSPAYEQYF
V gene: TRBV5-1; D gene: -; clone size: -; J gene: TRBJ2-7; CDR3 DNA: TGCGCCAGCAGCGAAGGACACTCCTACGAGCAGTACTTC; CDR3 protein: CASSEGHSYEQYF
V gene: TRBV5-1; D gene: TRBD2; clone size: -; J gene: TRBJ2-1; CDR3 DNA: TGCGCCAGCAGCCCTCTAGCGGGAGATAACAATGAGCAGTTCTTC; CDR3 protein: CASSPLAGDNNEQFF
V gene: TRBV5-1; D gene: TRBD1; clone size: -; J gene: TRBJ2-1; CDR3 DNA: TGCGCCAGCAGGACAGGGGGCGATTCCTACAATGAGCAGTTCTTC; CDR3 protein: CASRTGGDSYNEQFF
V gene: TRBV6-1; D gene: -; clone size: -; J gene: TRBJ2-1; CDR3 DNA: TGTGCCAGCAGTGAAGAGGACTTCTCCTACAATGAGCAGTTCTTC; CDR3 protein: CASSEEDFSYNEQFF
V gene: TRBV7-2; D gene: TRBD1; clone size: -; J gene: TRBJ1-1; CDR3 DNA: TGTGCCAGCAGCTTCGGACAGGTGAACACTGAAGCTTTCTTT; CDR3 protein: CASSFGQVNTEAFF
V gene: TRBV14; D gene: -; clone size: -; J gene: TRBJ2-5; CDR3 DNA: TGTGCCAGCAGCCAAGTAGAGGGGGTATTGGAGACCCAGTACTTC; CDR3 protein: CASSQVEGVLETQYF
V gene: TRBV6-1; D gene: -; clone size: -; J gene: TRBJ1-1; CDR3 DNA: TGTGCCAGCAGAGAGGGGACTGAAGCTTTCTTT; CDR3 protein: CASREGTEAFF
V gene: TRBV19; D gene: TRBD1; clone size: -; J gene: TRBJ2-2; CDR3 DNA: TGTGCCAGTGGCCAACAGGGGGCCGGGGAGCTGTTTTTT; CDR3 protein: CASGQQGAGELFF
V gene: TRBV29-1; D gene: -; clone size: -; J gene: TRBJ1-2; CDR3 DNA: TGCAGCGTTGTGCTAGGAAACTATGGCTACACCTTC; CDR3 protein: CSVVLGNYGYTF
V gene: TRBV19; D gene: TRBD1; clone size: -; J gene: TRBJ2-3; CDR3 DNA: TGTGCCAGTATGGGGACAGGTACAGATACGCAGTATTTT; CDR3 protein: CASMGTGTDTQYF
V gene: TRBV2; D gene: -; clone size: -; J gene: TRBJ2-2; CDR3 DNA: TGTGCCAGCACCCGCCGCGGGACCGGGGAGCTGTTTTTT; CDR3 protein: CASTRRGTGELFF
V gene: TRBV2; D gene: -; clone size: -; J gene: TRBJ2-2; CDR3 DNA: TGTGCCAGCAAGTGGCAGGGGCACATATTGGGCGGGGAGCTGTTTTTT; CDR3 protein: CASKWQGHILGGELFF
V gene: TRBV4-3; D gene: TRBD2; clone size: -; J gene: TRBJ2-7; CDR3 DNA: TGCGCCAGCAGCCGATCGGGACTAGCGGGAGGGCCGATGGACGAGCAGTACTTC; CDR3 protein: CASSRSGLAGGPMDEQYF
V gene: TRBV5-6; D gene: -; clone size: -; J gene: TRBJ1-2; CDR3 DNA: TGTGCCAGCAGCTTGAGAGGGGGTGCCAACTATGGCTACACCTTC; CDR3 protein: CASSLRGGANYGYTF
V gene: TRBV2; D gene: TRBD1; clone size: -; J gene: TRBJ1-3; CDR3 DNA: TGTGCCAGCAGTGATCAGGGGGCTGGAAACACCATATATTTT; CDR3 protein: CASSDQGAGNTIYF
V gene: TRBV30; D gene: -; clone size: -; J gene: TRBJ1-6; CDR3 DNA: TGTGCCTGGATGGAGAGCTCCTATAATTCACCCCTCCACTTT; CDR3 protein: CAWMESSYNSPLHF
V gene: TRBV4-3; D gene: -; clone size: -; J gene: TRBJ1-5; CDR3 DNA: TGCGCCAGCAGCCAAGGCTGGGAAGAGGGCAATCAGCCCCAGCATTTT; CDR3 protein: CASSQGWEEGNQPQHF
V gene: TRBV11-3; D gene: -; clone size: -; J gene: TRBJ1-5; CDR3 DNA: TGTGCCAGCAGCTTATACCCAGGGCAGCATAGCAATCAGCCCCAGCATTTT; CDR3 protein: CASSLYPGQHSNQPQHF
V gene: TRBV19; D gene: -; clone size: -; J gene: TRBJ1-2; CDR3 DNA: TGTGCCAGTAGTAACAGGGTGGGCTATGGCTACACCTTC; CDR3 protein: CASSNRVGYGYTF
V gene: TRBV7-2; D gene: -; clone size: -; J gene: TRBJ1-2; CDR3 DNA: TGTGCCAGCAGCTTGACCTTCGGAGGGGACGGCTACACCTTC; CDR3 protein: CASSLTFGGDGYTF
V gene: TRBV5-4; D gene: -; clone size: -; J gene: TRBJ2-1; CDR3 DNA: TGTGCCAGCAGCTTGGAAACAGGGCACAATGAGCAGTTCTTC; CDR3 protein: CASSLETGHNEQFF
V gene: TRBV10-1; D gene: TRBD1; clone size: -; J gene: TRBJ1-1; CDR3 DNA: TGCGCCGGAACCCTGGGGGGACAGCCAGGCCAGATAATGAACACTGAAGCTTTCTTT; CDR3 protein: CAGTLGGQPGQIMNTEAFF
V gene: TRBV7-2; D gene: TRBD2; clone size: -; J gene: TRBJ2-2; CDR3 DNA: TGTGCCAGCAGTCTAGGACTAGCGGGAGCCGGGGAGCTGTTTTTT; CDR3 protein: CASSLGLAGAGELFF
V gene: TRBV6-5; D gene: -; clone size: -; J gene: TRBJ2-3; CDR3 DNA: TGTGCCAGCAGTTACTTGGGTGGCACAGATACGCAGTATTTT; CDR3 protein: CASSYLGGTDTQYF
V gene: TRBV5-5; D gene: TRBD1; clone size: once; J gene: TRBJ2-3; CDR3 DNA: TGTGCCAGCAGCTTGCCGGGACAGACAGATACGCAGTATTTT; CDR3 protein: CASSLPGQTDTQYF
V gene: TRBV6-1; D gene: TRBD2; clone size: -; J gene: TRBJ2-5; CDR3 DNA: TGTGCCAGCAGTGAAGCGTGGACTAGCGGGAGCTCTAAACGGACCCAGTACTTC; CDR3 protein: CASSEAWTSGSSKRTQYF
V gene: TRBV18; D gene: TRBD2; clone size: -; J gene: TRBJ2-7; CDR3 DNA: TGTGCCAGCTCCCCCAGGACTAGAACCTACGAGCAGTACTTC; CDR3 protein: CASSPRTRTYEQYF
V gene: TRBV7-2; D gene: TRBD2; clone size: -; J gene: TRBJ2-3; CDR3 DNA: TGTGCCAGCAGCTTAGAAGCGGGAAGCACAGATACGCAGTATTTT; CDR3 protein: CASSLEAGSTDTQYF
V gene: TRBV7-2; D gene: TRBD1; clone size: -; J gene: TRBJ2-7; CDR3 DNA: TGTGCCAGCAGCTTAGGGACAGGGGGCGAGCAGTACTTC; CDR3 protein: CASSLGTGGEQYF
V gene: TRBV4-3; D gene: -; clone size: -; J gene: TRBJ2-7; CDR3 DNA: TGCGCCAGCAGCCAAGAAGTCGCGCAGCTATACGAGCAGTACTTC; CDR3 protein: CASSQEVAQLYEQYF
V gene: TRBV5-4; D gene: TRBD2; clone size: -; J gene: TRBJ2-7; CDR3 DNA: TGTGCCAGCAGCCTTACCTCGGGACTAGCGGGGGAAGAGCAGTACTTC; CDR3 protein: CASSLTSGLAGEEQYF
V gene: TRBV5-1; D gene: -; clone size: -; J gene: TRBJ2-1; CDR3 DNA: TGCGCCAGCATAGGGGACAACAGCTTCTCCTACAATGAGCAGTTCTTC; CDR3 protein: CASIGDNSFSYNEQFF
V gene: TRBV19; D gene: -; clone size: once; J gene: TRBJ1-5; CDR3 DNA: TGTGCCAGTAGACGGACAAGAGATCAGCCCCAGCATTTT; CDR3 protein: CASRRTRDQPQHF
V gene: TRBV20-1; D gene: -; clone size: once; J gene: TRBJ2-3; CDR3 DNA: TGCAGTGTCACCTTCAGAGATACGCAGTATTTT; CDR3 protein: CSVTFRDTQYF
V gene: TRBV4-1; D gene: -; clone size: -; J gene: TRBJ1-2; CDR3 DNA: TGCGCCAGCAGCCGTTCCTCGACGGGGAATTCTAACTATGGCTACACCTTC; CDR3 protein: CASSRSSTGNSNYGYTF